The sequence of this T cell receptor (beta chain) was determined in a study of cytomegalovirus exposure and HLA in healthy donors. Study results and caveats: Confirmation was obtained in vitro that a few CMV-associated chains are specific for CMV antigens.

TCRdb keeps only in-frame clones here, not all; method: immunoSEQ multiplex PCR. The sample has around 230,000 clones, 75% to 90% seen once. For this clone: No antigen is known for it.

The length of the CDR3 is 15 residues. V lost 5 bases, J lost 3 bases, and 6 bases stayed unmatched. From germline, CDR1 is SGHAT and CDR2 FQNNGV. Sequencing used PBMCs. The receptor was isolated from a woman in her twenties or thirties in good health and CMV-seropositive. The chain is built from TRBV11-2 and TRBJ2-7, with 11 bases aligning to TRBD1. The CDR3 loop is CASSPDRGPLYEQYF. CDR3 in DNA: TGTGCCAGCAGCCCGGACAGGGGGCCCCTCTACGAGCAGTACTTC.